These 9 T cell receptor beta chains were all obtained from the same sample, sequenced in a study of T cells after yellow fever vaccination. TCRdb fed the 5' RACE reads into MiXCR, producing one record per CDR3 protein. The table includes a few hundred thousand distinct CDR3 sequences, approximately 10% detected once. This specimen was CD4+ T cells sorted from PBMCs, taken 5 days after the yellow fever booster vaccination. The receptors were sampled from a man aged 18 to 29 who received the YFV17D yellow fever vaccine.

This clonotype was picked up a small number of times. The CDR3: CASSEGLIGAFF. The CDR3 coding sequence is TGTGCCAGCTCCGAAGGACTTATTGGGGCTTTCTTT. The chain uses TRBV18 and TRBJ1-1; D not certain. Trimming cost V 6 bases and J 11 bases, with 16 bases left between them. This CDR3 is built from 12 residues. From germline, CDR1 is KGHSH and CDR2 LQKENI. The whole variable domain, filled in from reference TRBV18 and TRBJ1-1, reads NAGVMQNPRHLVRRRGQEARLRCSPMKGHSHVYWYRQLPEEGLKFMVYLQKENIIDESGMPKERFSAEFPKEGPSILRIQQVVRGDSAAYFCASSEGLIGAFFGQGTRLTVV.

The CDR3 here is CASSLRGGAGELFF. The CDR3 coding sequence is TGTGCCAGCAGCTTGCGTGGCGGGGCCGGGGAGCTGTTTTTT. J is TRBJ2-2 and V is TRBV5-5, with a weak D call TRBD2 (6 bases). From germline, CDR1 is SGHKS and CDR2 YYEKEE (reference sequence). Trimming removed 1 base from V and 6 bases from J, with 10 bases in between. The CDR3 has 14 residues.

The chain uses TRBV7-9 and TRBJ1-2; D perhaps matches TRBD1 (5 bases). The CDR3 is made up of 14 amino acids. With 1 base removed from V and 7 bases from J, the gap between germline ends came to 13 bases. CDR1 SEHNR and CDR2 FQNEAQ come from the germline V gene (reference sequence). Here the CDR3 reads CASSLVAGISGYTF. The CDR3, as DNA: TGTGCCAGCAGCTTAGTAGCAGGGATCAGTGGCTACACCTTC.

This chain connects TRBV12-3 or TRBV12-4 to TRBJ1-1, with D possibly being TRBD1 (5 bases). This CDR3 is built from 17 residues. V lost 6 bases to trimming and J lost 6 bases, with 26 bases between them. As DNA, the CDR3 is TGTGCCAGCAGATTATGGTCCCTCGACCGGGGCGATTCTGAAGCTTTCTTT. Its protein is CASRLWSLDRGDSEAFF.

The table lists this clonotype with a few counts. Sequence at one end of the junction differs from germline and may be a read error. J is TRBJ2-5 and V is TRBV4-2; TRBD1 or TRBD2 may be the D gene (5 bases each). The CDR3 is 14 amino acids. CDR1 LGHNA and CDR2 YNFKEQ come from the germline V gene. The CDR3 coding sequence is TGTGCCAGCAGCCAAGATTCGCCGGGGCGGATAATTAGGTTC. Translation gives CASSQDSPGRIIRF.

Here the CDR3 reads CASSRQESYNEQFF. CDR3 bases: TGTGCCAGCAGCCGACAGGAGTCTTACAATGAGCAGTTCTTC. The rearrangement links TRBV3-1 to TRBJ2-1; weak D call: TRBD1 (6 bases). This CDR3 spans 14 amino acids. The germline gives CDR1 LGHDT, CDR2 YNNKEL (reference sequence). Between the trimmed V and J ends, which lost 4 bases and 4 bases, there was a span of 11 bases.

The chain recombines TRBV18 with TRBJ1-5; 8 bases map to TRBD1. J gave up 3 bases and V 4 bases, and 5 bases lay outside the gene matches. The CDR3 is 15 residues long. Germline V gene sequence: CDR1 KGHSH, CDR2 LQKENI. CDR3 nucleotides: TGTGCCAGCTCACTCCAGGGGGCAAACAATCAGCCCCAGCATTTT. This sequence encodes CASSLQGANNQPQHF.

The sample holds a few counts of this clonotype. The genes are TRBV4-1 and TRBJ2-3, with D possibly being TRBD2 (5 bases). The length of the CDR3 is 15 residues. Germline CDR1 reads MGHRA; CDR2 reads YSYEKL. The ends were cut back, 4 bases at V and 11 bases at J, with 22 bases in the middle. The CDR3 protein is CASSPAVGFLEGQYF. The CDR3 region has the DNA TGCGCCAGCAGCCCCGCCGTAGGTTTCCTAGAGGGGCAGTATTTT.

The chain links TRBV6-5 to TRBJ2-1; TRBD1 matches 7 bases. Germline assignment: CDR1 MNHEY and CDR2 SVGAGI. The CDR3 extends over 13 amino acids. Trimming cost V 7 bases and J 10 bases; bases outside gene matches: 10. In nucleotides, the CDR3 is TGTGCCAGCAAAAAGGGGGCAGGTCAAGAGCAGTTCTTC. This gives the protein CASKKGAGQEQFF.